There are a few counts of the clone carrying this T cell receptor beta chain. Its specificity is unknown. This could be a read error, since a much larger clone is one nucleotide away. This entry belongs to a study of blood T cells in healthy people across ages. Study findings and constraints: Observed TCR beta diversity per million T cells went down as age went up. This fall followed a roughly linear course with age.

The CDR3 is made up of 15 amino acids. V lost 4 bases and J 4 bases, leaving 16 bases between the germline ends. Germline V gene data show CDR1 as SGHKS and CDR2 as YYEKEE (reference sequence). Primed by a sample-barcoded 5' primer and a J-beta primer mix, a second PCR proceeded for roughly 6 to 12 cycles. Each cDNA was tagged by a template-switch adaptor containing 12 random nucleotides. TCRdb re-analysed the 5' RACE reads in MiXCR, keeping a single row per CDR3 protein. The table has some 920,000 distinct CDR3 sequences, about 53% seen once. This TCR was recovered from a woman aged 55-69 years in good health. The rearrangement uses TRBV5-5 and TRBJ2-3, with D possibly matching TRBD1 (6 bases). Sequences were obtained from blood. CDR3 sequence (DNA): TGTGCCAGCAGCCCTTGGGGGCGGAGCGCAGATACGCAGTATTTT. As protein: CASSPWGRSADTQYF.